Listed here are 22 T cell receptor beta chains from one sample, sequenced in a study of blood T cell repertoires in COVID-19. Sequencing used immunoSEQ multiplex PCR; TCRdb keeps in-frame clones, though not all of them. The data hold about 160,000 clones, with 75% to 90% observed a single time. Specimen: peripheral blood. The receptors here all came from an elderly woman with active or convalescent COVID-19.

V is TRBV6-5 and J is TRBJ2-3; D might be TRBD1 (5 bases). Trimming took off 7 bases at V and 3 bases at J, with 8 bases between the two ends. Germline CDR1 reads MNHEY; CDR2 reads SVGAGI. This CDR3 is 12 amino acids long. The CDR3 sequence: CASMKGTDTQYF. CDR3 nucleotide sequence: TGTGCCAGCATGAAGGGGACAGATACGCAGTATTTT.

CDR3 sequence: CASTAGADTGELFF. The CDR3 DNA follows: TGCGCCAGCACGGCAGGGGCGGACACCGGGGAGCTGTTTTTT. The rearrangement links TRBV4-3 to TRBJ2-2; D is perhaps TRBD1 (6 bases). CDR1 LGHNA and CDR2 YSLEER come from the germline V gene. CDR3 size: 14 residues. The V and J ends lost 7 bases and 3 bases respectively, with 12 bases between them.

The CDR3 nucleotides are TGTGCCAGCCTCAGGGGGACTGAAGCTTTCTTT. Protein sequence: CASLRGTEAFF. The V and J genes are TRBV28 and TRBJ1-1; 7 nucleotides match TRBD1. CDR1 MDHEN and CDR2 SYDVKM come from the germline V gene. CDR3 length: 11 residues. Trimming took 8 bases from V and 5 from J; bases not matched to a gene: 2.

This chain joins TRBV19 and TRBJ1-3, with D possibly TRBD1 on 6 matching bases. V was shortened by 5 bases and J by 0 bases, with 14 bases between the two germline ends. CDR1 is LNHDA and CDR2 is SQIVND in the germline V gene (reference sequence). This CDR3 has 16 residues. The CDR3 reads CASSPDRRPSGNTIYF. The DNA of the CDR3 is TGTGCCAGTAGTCCCGACAGGCGTCCCTCTGGAAACACCATATATTTT.

The rearrangement uses TRBV19 and TRBJ1-5, with TRBD1 matching 10 bases. This CDR3 contains 16 residues. Germline assignment: CDR1 LNHDA and CDR2 SQIVND (reference sequence). Trimming removed 7 bases from V and 5 bases from J; junction bases left unmatched: 11. The CDR3 loop reads CASTMTGGRGDQPQHF. CDR3 DNA: TGTGCCAGTACTATGACAGGGGGCCGTGGTGATCAGCCCCAGCATTTT.

The rearrangement joins TRBV18 to TRBJ2-7; 8 bases map to TRBD2. The length of the CDR3 is 13 residues. CDR1 and CDR2 from the germline V gene are KGHSH and LQKENI. With V trimmed by 3 bases and J by 6 bases, 4 bases remained unmatched. The CDR3 region has the DNA TGTGCCAGCTCACCGGGGACTAGAGGCGAGCAGTACTTC. Amino acid sequence: CASSPGTRGEQYF.

The J gene is TRBJ1-3, the V gene TRBV12-5; no clear D gene. Germline values: CDR1 LGHNT, CDR2 FRNRAP. V dropped 1 base and J dropped 4 bases, with 8 bases sitting between them. The CDR3 sequence is 14 residues long. The CDR3 loop is CASGLGLAGNTIYF. The CDR3 DNA reads as TGTGCTAGTGGTTTGGGACTGGCAGGAAACACCATATATTTT.

The chain's CDR3 is CASSDDRGDEQYF. CDR3 in DNA: TGTGCCAGCAGCGACGACAGGGGCGACGAGCAGTACTTC. This chain joins TRBV9 and TRBJ2-7; 8 bases match TRBD1. The CDR3 sequence is 13 residues long. Germline trimming cut 3 bases from V and 5 bases from J; bases unmatched to any gene: 4. CDR1 SGDLS and CDR2 YYNGEE come from the germline V gene.

This clone was observed a handful of times. The chain has TRBV2 and TRBJ1-6; 7 bases align to TRBD1. Trimming cost V 11 bases and J 7 bases; bases outside gene matches: 11. The CDR3 runs 14 residues. The V gene's germline CDR1 is SNHLY and CDR2 FYNNEI. CDR3: CADRGGQPNSPLHF. The CDR3 DNA reads as TGTGCCGATCGAGGGGGACAGCCAAATTCACCCCTCCACTTT. Full variable domain (remainder filled in from reference TRBV2 and TRBJ1-6): EPEVTQTPSHQVTQMGQEVILRCVPISNHLYFYWYRQILGQKVEFLVSFYNNEISEKSEIFDDQFSVERPDGSNFTLKIRSTKLEDSAMYFCADRGGQPNSPLHFGNGTRLTVT.

V gene TRBV27 combines with J gene TRBJ1-3; TRBD1 is a possible D gene (5 bases). The CDR3 sequence is 15 residues long. Germline CDR1 reads MNHEY; CDR2 reads SMNVEV (reference sequence). V gave up 2 bases and J gave up 4 bases, with 12 bases separating them. CDR3 coding DNA: TGTGCCAGCAGTTTACGGCTGGGGGGGGGAAACACCATATATTTT. Protein sequence: CASSLRLGGGNTIYF.

The chain carries TRBV27 and TRBJ2-6, with no clear D. The CDR3 runs to 14 residues. Germline V gene lookup returns CDR1 MNHEY and CDR2 SMNVEV (reference sequence). Trimming pared 4 bases from V and 0 bases from J, leaving 4 bases between. CDR3 amino acids: CASSSHSGANVLTF. CDR3 nucleotides: TGTGCCAGCAGTTCCCACTCTGGGGCCAACGTCCTGACTTTC.

The V call is TRBV12-3 or TRBV12-4, the J call TRBJ2-7; D not resolved. Trimming removed 7 bases at V and 4 bases at J, with 14 bases between. There are 13 residues in the CDR3. The CDR3 DNA is TGTGCCAGCATGACGGCAGGTTCATACGAGCAGTACTTC. Translating it yields CASMTAGSYEQYF.

This chain connects TRBV6-9 to TRBJ1-1; D is perhaps TRBD1 (5 bases). Germline V lookup: CDR1 MNHGY, CDR2 SVAAGI. The CDR3 loop spans 15 amino acids. The V end was cut by 0 bases, the J end by 6 bases, with 14 bases between. CDR3 region: CASSYSCRAGAEAFF. CDR3 nucleotides: TGTGCCAGCAGTTATTCGTGCAGGGCCGGAGCTGAAGCTTTCTTT.

The V gene is TRBV18, the J gene TRBJ1-2, with unresolved D. Trimming took off 5 bases at V and 5 bases at J, with 6 bases between the two ends. Germline values: CDR1 KGHSH, CDR2 LQKENI. The CDR3 is made up of 11 amino acids. The CDR3 spells CASSSVYGYTF. The CDR3 DNA is TGTGCCAGCTCATCCGTATATGGCTACACCTTC.

The chain links TRBV10-2 to TRBJ1-5; tentatively, D is TRBD1 (5 bases). Trimming shortened V by 6 bases and J by 0 bases, and 12 bases separated the two germline ends. The CDR3 has 15 amino acids. Germline values: CDR1 WSHSY, CDR2 SAAADI. The CDR3 sequence is CASSQTENSNQPQHF. CDR3 coding DNA: TGCGCCAGCAGCCAGACAGAAAATAGCAATCAGCCCCAGCATTTT.

V gene TRBV5-4 combines with J gene TRBJ2-7; TRBD1 is a possible D gene (5 bases). The CDR3 extends over 14 amino acids. Germline-derived CDR1 and CDR2 are SGHNT and YYREEE (reference sequence). V lost 4 bases to trimming and J lost 6 bases, with 17 bases between them. The CDR3 sequence: CASSRSPQGPEQYF. The CDR3 nucleotides read TGTGCCAGCAGCCGATCCCCCCAGGGCCCCGAGCAGTACTTC.

This chain joins TRBV9 and TRBJ1-1, with a weak D call TRBD1 (5 bases). The germline V gene has CDR1 SGDLS and CDR2 YYNGEE. V lost 3 bases to trimming and J lost 1 base, with 7 bases between them. CDR3 length equals 13 residues. CDR3 region: CASSDTGNTEAFF. The CDR3 DNA reads as TGTGCCAGCAGCGATACAGGGAACACTGAAGCTTTCTTT.

This clone was counted once. The chain joins TRBV7-2 to TRBJ1-1, with D maybe TRBD1 (5 bases). This CDR3 region has 15 residues. V dropped 1 base and J dropped 4 bases, with 13 bases sitting between them. The germline V gene has CDR1 SGHTA and CDR2 FQGNSA. CDR3 DNA: TGTGCCAGCAGCTTAGGACAGTCAGTTCTCACTGAAGCTTTCTTT. The encoded protein is CASSLGQSVLTEAFF.

The CDR3 bases are TGTGCCAGCAGTTACTCGCTGAGGGACACTGAAGCTTTCTTT. It translates to CASSYSLRDTEAFF. The chain uses TRBV6-5 and TRBJ1-1, with D unclear. The CDR3 has 14 amino acids. Looked up from germline, CDR1 is MNHEY and CDR2 is SVGAGI. V was clipped by 0 bases and J by 3 bases, with 8 bases between them.

The chain has TRBV6-5 and TRBJ2-7; D gene ambiguous. Trimming cost V 5 bases and J 1 base, with 12 bases left between them. Germline-derived CDR1 and CDR2 are MNHEY and SVGAGI. The CDR3 consists of 14 residues. The CDR3 DNA sequence: TGTGCCAGCAGTCAATACGCAGGATCCTACGAGCAGTACTTC. As protein: CASSQYAGSYEQYF.

This sequence joins TRBV19 and TRBJ1-5, with D possibly matching TRBD1 (5 bases). V shed 4 bases and J shed 5 bases, with 12 bases lying between them. The CDR3 has 14 amino acids. In germline, CDR1 is LNHDA, CDR2 SQIVND (reference sequence). CDR3 loop: CASSTRGDDQPQHF. The CDR3 DNA is TGTGCCAGTAGTACCCGGGGGGATGATCAGCCCCAGCATTTT.

The genes are TRBV7-9 and TRBJ2-1, with D tentatively TRBD1 (6 bases). The CDR3 runs 14 residues. The germline V and J ends were trimmed by 5 bases and 5 bases, with 13 bases remaining between them. Per germline, CDR1 SEHNR and CDR2 FQNEAQ (reference sequence). In DNA, the CDR3 is TGTGCCAGCAGCCCATCTGGACAGAACAATGAGCAGTTCTTC. As protein: CASSPSGQNNEQFF.